This entry features one TCR beta chain sequence. What antigen it recognizes has not been identified. Base-call qualities are not available, and no considerably larger clone is one nucleotide away. Whole blood was collected in K2EDTA tubes by collaborating institutions according to the institutions' own protocols. For TCRbeta analysis, collaborator samples were shipped as frozen whole blood, as isolated PBMCs, or as DNA extracted from either sample type. The CDR3 covers 15 residues, taking in both the cysteine and the phenylalanine. Solely the CDR3 DNA is kept, with 45 bases framed from the first base. V loses 3 bases of germline sequence and J loses 5 bases, and the interval between the two ends is 12 bases. According to the germline V gene, CDR1 reads KGHDR and CDR2 reads SFDVKD. The data originate from a study of blood T cell repertoires in COVID-19 (dated by TCRdb to 2018 to 2020). About the investigation overall: Samples from collaborators originated in the United States, Italy and Spain and spanned both the acute and convalescent phases of COVID-19. Where available, HLA class I and class II types were taken from metadata supplied by the sample provider and were not determined by assay-based typing. The samples were drawn from two sources: the first 160 participants of the ongoing ImmuneRACE study, and 1,200 or so subjects contributed by 6 global collaborators. A de-identified subject ID, COVID-19 status, age in years and sex were almost always included in the sample metadata. Deeply sampled blood TCRbeta repertoires from subjects exposed to, actively infected with, or recovered from COVID-19 were included in the dataset. The material from the prospective study consisted of cDNA or gDNA derived from T cells, B-cell-depleted T cells, or PBMCs. The repertoires were made available in a free public database intended to serve as a resource for research on the immune response to SARS-CoV-2. Broader findings and caveats from the paper: The amount of clinical and demographic metadata varied by source and participant and was provided uncurated.

The immunoSEQ Assay, a bias-controlled multiplex PCR, was used to amplify TCRbeta CDR3 regions from genomic DNA. As for the original processing: Nucleated cell counts per sample were estimated from amplification of reference gene primers within the assay. Sequence reads were collapsed and filtered to measure the absolute abundance of every unique TCRbeta CDR3 rearrangement. Productive Simpson clonality was computed per sample as the square root of Simpson's diversity index over productive rearrangements. Imported from immuneACCESS, the table was reduced by TCRdb to in-frame sequences with V and J called. These copies leave out some clones; in studies compared against another copy, an unresolved V gene accounts for under half, and the cause of the remainder is not known. That table is the source of V, J and clone size, and D and trimming were worked out from the DNA. Present in this sample are about 150,000 clones, roughly 90% of which were seen just once. Jointly, the top ten make up approximately 2.5% of the sample.

The source is a human donor in a cohort sampled during active COVID-19. The sequenced material came from peripheral blood. Recombination connected TRBV24-1 to TRBJ2-2, with TRBD1 perhaps the D gene, on 6 matching bases. At the DNA level, the sequence is TGTGCCACCAGTGATGTCAGGGGTTGGACCGGGGAGCTGTTTTTT. The translation is CATSDVRGWTGELFF.